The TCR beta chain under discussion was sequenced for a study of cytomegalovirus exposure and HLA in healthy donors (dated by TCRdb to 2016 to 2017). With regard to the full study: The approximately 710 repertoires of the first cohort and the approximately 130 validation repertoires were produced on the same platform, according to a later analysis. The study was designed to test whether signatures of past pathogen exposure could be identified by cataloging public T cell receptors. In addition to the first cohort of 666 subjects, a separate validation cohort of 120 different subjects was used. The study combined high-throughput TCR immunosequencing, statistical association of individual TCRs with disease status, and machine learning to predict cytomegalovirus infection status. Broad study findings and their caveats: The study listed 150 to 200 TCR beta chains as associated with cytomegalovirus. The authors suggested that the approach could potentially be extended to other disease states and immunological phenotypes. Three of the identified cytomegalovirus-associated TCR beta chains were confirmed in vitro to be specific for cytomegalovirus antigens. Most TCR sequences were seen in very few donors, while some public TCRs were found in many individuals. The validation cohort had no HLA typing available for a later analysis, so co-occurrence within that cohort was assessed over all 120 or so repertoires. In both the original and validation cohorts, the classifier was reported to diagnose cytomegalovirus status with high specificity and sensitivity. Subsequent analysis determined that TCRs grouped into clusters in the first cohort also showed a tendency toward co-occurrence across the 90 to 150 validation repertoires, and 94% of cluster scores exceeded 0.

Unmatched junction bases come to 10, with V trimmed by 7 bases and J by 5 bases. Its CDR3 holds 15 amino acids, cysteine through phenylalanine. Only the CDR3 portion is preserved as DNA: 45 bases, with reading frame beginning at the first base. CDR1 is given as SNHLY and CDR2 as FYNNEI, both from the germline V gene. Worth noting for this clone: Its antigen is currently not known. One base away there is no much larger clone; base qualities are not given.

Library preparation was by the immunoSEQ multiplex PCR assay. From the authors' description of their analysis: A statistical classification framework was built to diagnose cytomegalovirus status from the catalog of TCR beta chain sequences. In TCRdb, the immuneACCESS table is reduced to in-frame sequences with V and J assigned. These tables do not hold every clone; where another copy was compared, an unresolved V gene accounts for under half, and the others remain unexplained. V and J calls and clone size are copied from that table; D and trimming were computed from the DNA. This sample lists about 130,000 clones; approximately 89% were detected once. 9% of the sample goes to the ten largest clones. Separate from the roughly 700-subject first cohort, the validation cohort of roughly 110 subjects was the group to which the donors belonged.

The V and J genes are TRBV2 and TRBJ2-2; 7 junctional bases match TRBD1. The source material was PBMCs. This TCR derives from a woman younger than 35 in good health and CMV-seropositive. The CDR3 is CASTQTGTRTGELFF. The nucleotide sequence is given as TGTGCCAGCACCCAGACAGGGACCAGAACCGGGGAGCTGTTTTTT.